A single sample gave rise to the 20 T cell receptor beta chains below, sequenced in a study of CD8+ T cells in alopecia areata. RNA was isolated and reverse transcribed to cDNA, the sequencing template. Only in-frame clones appear in the TCRdb table, and some are missing; sequencing was by immunoSEQ multiplex PCR. The sample lists 150,000 or so clones, around 86% occurring once. This specimen was CD8+ T cells sorted from blood, taken at week 0. Every receptor here comes from a human donor with alopecia areata.

The gene calls are TRBV4-1 and TRBJ1-2; TRBD1 agrees at 10 bases. CDR1 MGHRA and CDR2 YSYEKL come from the germline V gene. J was trimmed by 8 bases and V by 5 bases; bases with no gene match: 11. The length of the CDR3 is 15 residues. CDR3 amino acids: CASSYATGGAGGYTF. In DNA, the CDR3 is TGCGCCAGCAGCTATGCGACAGGGGGCGCGGGGGGCTACACCTTC.

The CDR3: CASSLEGGGYEQYF. In DNA, the CDR3 is TGTGCCAGCAGCTTAGAAGGTGGGGGCTACGAGCAGTACTTC. The genes are TRBV7-9 and TRBJ2-7; TRBD1 or TRBD2 may be the D gene (5 bases each). Germline loops: CDR1 SEHNR, CDR2 FQNEAQ (reference sequence). The CDR3 is made up of 14 amino acids. Between the trimmed V and J ends, which lost 1 base and 3 bases, there was a span of 10 bases.

The V and J genes are TRBV5-1 and TRBJ1-1; perhaps TRBD1 as D (5 bases). Germline assignment: CDR1 SGHRS and CDR2 YFSETQ. This CDR3 is built from 16 residues. V was clipped by 0 bases and J by 0 bases, with 12 bases between them. This chain's CDR3 is CASSLGDSFLNTEAFF. CDR3 DNA sequence: TGCGCCAGCAGCTTGGGTGACAGCTTTTTGAACACTGAAGCTTTCTTT.

As DNA, the CDR3 is TGTGCCAGCAGCACCTCCGGGACGGAGGTTAATGAAGCTTTCTTT. Amino acid sequence: CASSTSGTEVNEAFF. V gene TRBV9 combines with J gene TRBJ1-1; TRBD1 might be the D (5 bases). CDR1 is SGDLS, CDR2 YYNGEE, per germline. This CDR3 comprises 15 residues. Trimming shortened V by 4 bases and J by 7 bases, and 20 bases separated the two germline ends.

The chain uses TRBV9 and TRBJ1-1; a weak D match, TRBD1 (5 bases). The CDR3 consists of 15 residues. V gave up 0 bases and J gave up 3 bases, with 12 bases separating them. In germline, CDR1 is SGDLS, CDR2 YYNGEE. The CDR3 nucleotides are TGTGCCAGCAGCGTAGGGGGGGAAGGATACACTGAAGCTTTCTTT. As protein: CASSVGGEGYTEAFF.

The rearrangement joins TRBV19 to TRBJ1-1; 9 nucleotides match TRBD1. Germline V gene sequence: CDR1 LNHDA, CDR2 SQIVND (reference sequence). This CDR3 spans 15 amino acids. Trimming at V came to 4 bases and at J to 2 bases, leaving 5 bases not matched to a gene. For the CDR3, the DNA is TGTGCCAGTAGTAAACCGGGACAGGGCAACACTGAAGCTTTCTTT. Translated, it gives CASSKPGQGNTEAFF.

The gene calls are TRBV30 and TRBJ1-6, with TRBD1 matching over 8 bases. Germline V lookup: CDR1 GTSNPN, CDR2 SVGIG (reference sequence). This CDR3 is built from 13 residues. After removal of 5 bases from V and 7 bases from J, the junction contained 4 bases not matched to a gene. The CDR3 reads CAWGQGANSPLHF. In nucleotides, the CDR3 is TGTGCCTGGGGACAGGGTGCGAATTCACCCCTCCACTTT.

The chain carries TRBV4-1 and TRBJ2-7; 9 bases are shared with TRBD1. In germline, CDR1 is MGHRA, CDR2 YSYEKL. The V segment lost 1 base and the J segment 6 bases; nucleotides outside the gene matches: 4. This CDR3 comprises 14 residues. The DNA of the CDR3 is TGCGCCAGCAGCCAAGCGAGGGGACAGGGCGAGCAGTACTTC. Translated: CASSQARGQGEQYF.

This chain joins TRBV29-1 and TRBJ2-2; 7 bases are a match to TRBD1. V shed 0 bases and J 3 bases; nucleotides not matched to a gene: 1. Germline-derived CDR1 and CDR2 are SQVTM and ANQGSEA. The CDR3 has 14 amino acids. The CDR3 here is CSVEDGQDTGELFF. DNA for the CDR3: TGCAGCGTTGAAGATGGACAGGACACCGGGGAGCTGTTTTTT.

The V and J genes are TRBV27 and TRBJ2-3; D gene unclear. Trimming pared 5 bases from V and 6 bases from J, leaving 6 bases between. Germline V gene sequence: CDR1 MNHEY, CDR2 SMNVEV (reference sequence). The CDR3 runs 11 residues. CDR3 loop: CASSTQDTQYF. CDR3 nucleotides: TGTGCCAGCAGTACCCAGGATACGCAGTATTTT.

The J gene is TRBJ1-2, the V gene TRBV7-9; D is unresolved. Germline CDR1 reads SEHNR; CDR2 reads FQNEAQ (reference sequence). The V gene lost 4 bases and the J gene lost 4 bases, with 13 bases spanning the gap. The CDR3 is 14 amino acids. The CDR3 DNA follows: TGTGCCAGCAGCTCTCTTGACTTAGGCTATGGCTACACCTTC. Amino acid sequence: CASSSLDLGYGYTF.

This sequence joins TRBV19 and TRBJ2-7; D is possibly TRBD1 (6 bases). Germline V gene lookup returns CDR1 LNHDA and CDR2 SQIVND (reference sequence). The V gene lost 3 bases and the J gene lost 3 bases, with 9 bases spanning the gap. The CDR3 runs to 13 residues. The CDR3 nucleotides read TGTGCCAGTAGTATGGCCAGGGGCTACGAGCAGTACTTC. Its protein is CASSMARGYEQYF.

This clone came up many times. The chain has TRBV9 and TRBJ2-2; D is perhaps TRBD2 (5 bases). CDR1 is SGDLS and CDR2 is YYNGEE in the germline V gene. The CDR3 spans 15 residues. V shed 1 base and J shed 3 bases, with 10 bases lying between them. CDR3 bases: TGTGCCAGCAGCGTATACCGGGAAGACACCGGGGAGCTGTTTTTT. It encodes CASSVYREDTGELFF.

This rearrangement joins TRBV30 to TRBJ2-7, with D possibly being TRBD1 or TRBD2 (5 bases each). CDR1 and CDR2 (germline): GTSNPN, SVGIG (reference sequence). The CDR3 has 16 amino acids. Between the trimmed V and J ends, which lost 2 bases and 1 base, there was a span of 18 bases. CDR3 region: CAWSLLVGQKSYEQYF. In DNA, the CDR3 is TGTGCCTGGAGTTTACTAGTGGGGCAGAAGTCCTACGAGCAGTACTTC. Filled out from reference TRBV30 and TRBJ2-7, the complete variable domain reads SQTIHQWPATLVQPVGSPLSLECTVEGTSNPNLYWYRQAAGRGLQLLFYSVGIGQISSEVPQNLSASRPQDRQFILSSKKLLLSDSGFYLCAWSLLVGQKSYEQYFGPGTRLTVT.

The chain is built from TRBV2 and TRBJ2-1; D uncertain. V was trimmed by 8 bases and J by 1 base, leaving 9 bases between them. From germline, CDR1 is SNHLY and CDR2 FYNNEI. The CDR3 spans 13 residues. The CDR3 nucleotides read TGTGCCAGCGCTGCCTCGTCCTACAATGAGCAGTTCTTC. Amino acids: CASAASSYNEQFF.

The genes are TRBV13 and TRBJ2-7; no definite D call. Trimming stripped 4 bases from V and 3 bases from J, with 10 bases between. The CDR3 consists of 13 residues. The germline V gene has CDR1 PRHDT and CDR2 FYEKMQ (reference sequence). Here the CDR3 reads CASSSSYSYEQYF. The DNA for the CDR3 is TGTGCCAGCAGCTCATCTTACAGCTACGAGCAGTACTTC.

The rearrangement joins TRBV7-9 to TRBJ2-7; D not certain. This CDR3 has 15 amino acids. Germline CDR1 SEHNR, CDR2 FQNEAQ (reference sequence). V was clipped by 6 bases and J by 5 bases, with 20 bases between them. CDR3: CASSLLVEDSDEQYF. CDR3 bases: TGTGCCAGCAGTCTCCTCGTCGAGGATTCGGACGAGCAGTACTTC.

The chain carries TRBV6-5 and TRBJ2-7, with 7 bases that match TRBD1. This CDR3 comprises 15 residues. Germline CDR1 MNHEY, CDR2 SVGAGI. V gave up 0 bases and J gave up 3 bases; unmatched junction bases: 5. CDR3 DNA: TGTGCCAGCAGTTACTCGCCGGGACAGAACTACGAGCAGTACTTC. It codes for CASSYSPGQNYEQYF.

This clone showed up just a few times. The gene calls are TRBV7-9 and TRBJ2-7; possible D gene TRBD1, 6 bases. Germline V gene lookup returns CDR1 SEHNR and CDR2 FQNEAQ (reference sequence). The CDR3 covers 13 residues. The germline V and J ends were trimmed by 5 bases and 3 bases, with 11 bases remaining between them. CDR3 loop: CASSPRDNYEQYF. The CDR3 DNA follows: TGTGCCAGCAGCCCACGGGACAACTACGAGCAGTACTTC.

The J gene is TRBJ2-7, the V gene TRBV18; D tentatively fits TRBD1 or TRBD2 (6 bases each). This CDR3 region has 15 residues. Germline CDR1 is KGHSH and CDR2 is LQKENI. The V and J ends lost 3 bases and 3 bases respectively, with 15 bases between them. The CDR3 DNA sequence: TGTGCCAGCTCACCGGTGACGGGGGCGGACTACGAGCAGTACTTC. Encoded protein: CASSPVTGADYEQYF. Together with reference TRBV18 and TRBJ2-7, the CDR3 gives the full variable domain: NAGVMQNPRHLVRRRGQEARLRCSPMKGHSHVYWYRQLPEEGLKFMVYLQKENIIDESGMPKERFSAEFPKEGPSILRIQQVVRGDSAAYFCASSPVTGADYEQYFGPGTRLTVT.